These 22 T cell receptor beta chains were all obtained from the same sample, sequenced in a study of vaccination and CD4 T cells after COVID-19. Once obtained from cultured CD4+ T cells, the DNA was sequenced using the Oncomine TCR Beta short-read assay. TCRdb reanalysed the PCR reads using MiXCR and keeps one entry per CDR3 protein. The sample lists some 10,000 distinct CDR3 sequences; 60% were seen once. As to treatment: roughly 10-day PBMC culture with coronavirus spike peptide pools or control peptides (ViraFEST assay). It was before the COVID-19 pandemic (2011-2018) that the unexposed donor's CD4+ T cells were collected. No antigen has been identified for these receptors. Sequences were obtained from CD4+ T cells from blood, cultured in vitro. All receptors derive from a human donor in good health.

This clonotype turned up a few times. J is TRBJ1-2 and V is TRBV20-1, with 7 positions matching TRBD1. The ends lost 0 bases at V and 5 bases at J; junction bases unmatched: 3. Germline values: CDR1 DFQATT, CDR2 SNEGSKA (reference sequence). This CDR3 is 13 amino acids long. The CDR3 here is CSARDRGMYGYTF. CDR3 sequence (DNA): TGCAGTGCTAGAGACAGGGGGATGTATGGCTACACCTTC.

Here the CDR3 DNA reads TGTGCCAGCTCCCCCCTAGACTATGGCTACACCTTC. Translation gives CASSPLDYGYTF. V is TRBV18 and J is TRBJ1-2, with D unclear. Deletions cut 6 bases from V and 3 bases from J, with 8 bases between. This CDR3 has 12 residues. Germline lookup yields CDR1 KGHSH and CDR2 LQKENI.

This chain uses TRBV6-2 or TRBV6-3 with TRBJ2-5; 12 bases line up with TRBD2. This CDR3 is built from 17 residues. V shed 6 bases, J shed 1 base, and the junction held 9 bases outside the gene matches. Germline lookup yields CDR1 MNHEY and CDR2 SVGEGT. CDR3 protein: CASRRLAGAIPQETQYF. As DNA, the CDR3 is TGTGCCAGCAGGCGACTAGCGGGGGCCATTCCCCAAGAGACCCAGTACTTC.

The gene calls are TRBV20-1 and TRBJ2-1, with TRBD2 as a possible D gene (5 bases). The germline CDR1 and CDR2 sequences are DFQATT and SNEGSKA (reference sequence). The CDR3 extends over 15 amino acids. V shed 4 bases and J shed 5 bases, with 18 bases lying between them. CDR3 residues: CSATHPRAGDNEQFF. CDR3 nucleotides: TGCAGTGCTACCCATCCCCGCGCGGGTGACAATGAGCAGTTCTTC.

For the CDR3, the DNA is TGTGCCAGTAGTATCGAAGGGTATCAGCCCCAGCATTTT. Amino acid sequence: CASSIEGYQPQHF. The chain is built from TRBV19 and TRBJ1-5; D is undetermined. The germline V and J ends were trimmed by 3 bases and 5 bases, with 8 bases remaining between them. The V gene's germline CDR1 is LNHDA and CDR2 SQIVND (reference sequence). This CDR3 spans 13 amino acids.

The chain has TRBV6-1 and TRBJ2-7, with D perhaps matching TRBD1 (5 bases). Trimming took 7 bases from V and 1 from J, leaving 8 bases between them. CDR3 size: 12 residues. Germline values: CDR1 MNHNS, CDR2 SASEGT. CDR3 bases: TGTGCCAGCAACGACAGATCCTACGAGCAGTACTTC. Its translation: CASNDRSYEQYF.

The rearrangement links TRBV5-1 to TRBJ1-1; D not resolved. V was trimmed by 2 bases and J by 0 bases, leaving 5 bases between them. The germline V gene has CDR1 SGHRS and CDR2 YFSETQ. This CDR3 is built from 13 residues. The CDR3 DNA reads TGCGCCAGCAGCTTAGGGATGAACACTGAAGCTTTCTTT. Translated, it gives CASSLGMNTEAFF.

This clonotype was seen a handful of times. The chain uses TRBV20-1 and TRBJ2-4, with a possible D match to TRBD1 (5 bases). The germline V gene encodes CDR1 DFQATT and CDR2 SNEGSKA (reference sequence). The V gene lost 6 bases and the J gene lost 6 bases, with 15 bases spanning the gap. The CDR3 runs to 13 residues. Here the CDR3 DNA reads TGCAGTGCCTCCCAGTCGCAGGGAAACATTCAGTACTTC. Translation gives CSASQSQGNIQYF.

V is TRBV7-9 and J is TRBJ1-2; D unresolved. The germline gives CDR1 SEHNR, CDR2 FQNEAQ (reference sequence). This CDR3 has 13 amino acids. V lost 3 bases and J 5 bases, leaving 10 bases between the germline ends. As DNA, the CDR3 is TGTGCCAGCAGCTTCCCGGCGGGGTATGGCTACACCTTC. Residues: CASSFPAGYGYTF. Using reference TRBV7-9 and TRBJ1-2 for the parts outside the CDR3, the full variable domain is DTGVSQNPRHKITKRGQNVTFRCDPISEHNRLYWYRQTLGQGPEFLTYFQNEAQLEKSRLLSDRFSAERPKGSFSTLEIQRTEQGDSAMYLCASSFPAGYGYTFGSGTRLTVV.

This clonotype has a handful of counts. J is TRBJ2-6 and V is TRBV20-1; D is possibly TRBD1 or TRBD2 (6 bases each). This CDR3 contains 17 residues. From germline, CDR1 is DFQATT and CDR2 SNEGSKA (reference sequence). Trimming pared 6 bases from V and 0 bases from J, leaving 18 bases between. The CDR3 sequence is CSAWRDTRSSGANVLTF. CDR3 coding DNA: TGCAGTGCGTGGCGGGACACGCGAAGCTCTGGGGCCAACGTCCTGACTTTC.

The rearrangement uses TRBV6-1 and TRBJ2-7; 11 nucleotides line up with TRBD2. The CDR3 is 15 amino acids. Unmatched junction bases numbered 6, after V lost 7 bases and J lost 1 base. CDR1 and CDR2 (germline): MNHNS, SASEGT. CDR3 sequence reads: CASTPGLAESYEQYF. The CDR3 DNA sequence: TGTGCCAGCACCCCGGGACTAGCGGAGTCCTACGAGCAGTACTTC.

This clonotype was seen only a few times. The chain is built from TRBV6-1 and TRBJ1-5; possibly TRBD1 for D (5 bases). V was clipped by 5 bases and J by 7 bases, with 15 bases between them. Looked up from germline, CDR1 is MNHNS and CDR2 is SASEGT. The CDR3 has 14 amino acids. The chain's CDR3 is CASSRDGLGQPQHF. CDR3 sequence (DNA): TGTGCCAGCAGTCGGGACGGGTTGGGGCAGCCCCAGCATTTT.

This clonotype was seen only a few times. V and J are TRBV6-2 or TRBV6-3 and TRBJ1-2; D might be TRBD1 (6 bases). With 0 bases removed from V and 0 bases from J, the gap between germline ends came to 8 bases. This CDR3 comprises 15 residues. Per the germline V gene, CDR1 is MNHEY and CDR2 is SVGEGT. For the CDR3, the DNA is TGTGCCAGCAGTTACTCGGGACAAGCTAACTATGGCTACACCTTC. This encodes CASSYSGQANYGYTF.

The sample holds a few counts of this clonotype. This chain links TRBV6-2 or TRBV6-3 with TRBJ1-5, with 9 bases matching TRBD1. Germline V gives CDR1 MNHEY, CDR2 SVGEGT. The CDR3 contains 16 residues. With 2 bases clipped from V and 3 bases from J, the junction kept 5 bases outside the gene matches. As DNA, the CDR3 is TGTGCCAGCAGTTACCGGGACAGGGTTATCAATCAGCCCCAGCATTTT. Protein: CASSYRDRVINQPQHF.

The V gene is TRBV5-4, the J gene TRBJ2-7; D might be TRBD2 (5 bases). V lost 0 bases to trimming and J lost 7 bases, with 17 bases between them. CDR1 and CDR2 (germline): SGHNT, YYREEE (reference sequence). There are 15 residues in the CDR3. The CDR3 region is CASSLGSSPVGEQYF. CDR3 bases: TGTGCCAGCAGCTTGGGGTCTAGCCCTGTGGGGGAGCAGTACTTC. Drawing the rest from reference TRBV5-4 and TRBJ2-7, the complete variable domain is ETGVTQSPTHLIKTRGQQVTLRCSSQSGHNTVSWYQQALGQGPQFIFQYYREEENGRGNFPPRFSGLQFPNYSSELNVNALELDDSALYLCASSLGSSPVGEQYFGPGTRLTVT.

The genes are TRBV28 and TRBJ1-5, with D perhaps matching TRBD1 (5 bases). V gave up 1 base and J gave up 4 bases, with 11 bases separating them. Germline CDR1 and CDR2: MDHEN and SYDVKM. The CDR3 is 15 amino acids. In DNA form, the CDR3 reads TGTGCCAGCAGTTTATTCCGACAGATGAATCAGCCCCAGCATTTT. Translation gives CASSLFRQMNQPQHF.

The rearrangement links TRBV6-5 to TRBJ2-5; D remains unclear. The V gene's germline CDR1 is MNHEY and CDR2 SVGAGI. The CDR3 is 14 residues long. Trimming cost V 0 bases and J 2 bases, with 7 bases left between them. The CDR3 spells CASSYSGIQETQYF. CDR3 nucleotide sequence: TGTGCCAGCAGTTACTCAGGGATTCAAGAGACCCAGTACTTC.

This clonotype was found a few times. V usage is TRBV20-1 and J usage is TRBJ2-7; no definite D call. The CDR3 consists of 15 residues. The V end lost 1 base, the J end lost 0 bases, and 13 bases lay between the germline ends. Germline assignment: CDR1 DFQATT and CDR2 SNEGSKA (reference sequence). CDR3 residues: CSARVWADSSYEQYF. CDR3 in DNA: TGCAGTGCTAGAGTTTGGGCGGATAGCTCCTACGAGCAGTACTTC.

The chain joins TRBV11-2 to TRBJ1-5; a possible D gene is TRBD1 (5 bases). The CDR3 totals 16 residues. Trimming took off 3 bases at V and 1 base at J, with 13 bases between the two ends. CDR1 is SGHAT and CDR2 is FQNNGV in the germline V gene. CDR3 region: CASSLGGTWSNQPQHF. The CDR3 DNA follows: TGTGCCAGCAGCTTGGGAGGGACTTGGAGCAATCAGCCCCAGCATTTT.

This chain connects TRBV6-1 to TRBJ2-1; D is uncertain. The CDR3 sequence is 14 residues long. Germline values: CDR1 MNHNS, CDR2 SASEGT. V dropped 3 bases and J dropped 2 bases, with 8 bases sitting between them. The CDR3 sequence is CASSDVGTYNEQFF. The CDR3 DNA reads as TGTGCCAGCAGTGATGTGGGTACCTACAATGAGCAGTTCTTC.

The chain carries TRBV20-1 and TRBJ2-7; TRBD2 matches 10 bases. The V segment lost 2 bases and the J segment 0 bases; nucleotides outside the gene matches: 10. CDR3 length equals 17 residues. Germline CDR1 and CDR2: DFQATT and SNEGSKA (reference sequence). CDR3 protein: CSARPWTSGASSYEQYF. CDR3 DNA sequence: TGCAGTGCTAGACCGTGGACTAGCGGCGCCAGCTCCTACGAGCAGTACTTC.

This chain uses TRBV27 with TRBJ1-6, with D unresolved. V was clipped by 2 bases and J by 9 bases, with 11 bases between them. Germline V lookup: CDR1 MNHEY, CDR2 SMNVEV (reference sequence). CDR3 size: 14 residues. The CDR3 here is CASSLRSRGSPLHF. The CDR3 DNA follows: TGTGCCAGCAGTTTAAGGTCCCGAGGTTCACCCCTCCACTTT.